These T cell receptor beta chains were read from a single sample in a study of Ad26.COV2.S vaccination and SARS-CoV-2 variants. TCRdb's copy holds only in-frame clones and misses some; the assay was immunoSEQ multiplex PCR. Among 290,000 or so clones listed, about 90% were seen once. Source: peripheral blood, taken in a trial of Ad26.COV2.S vaccine versus placebo. The receptors derive from a person aged 18-65 years who received the Ad26.COV2.S COVID-19 vaccine or a placebo. Each CDR3 is given with its conserved first and last residue. D genes are given only for firm matches. Clone size is not always given. Where it is, it says once, few, many or a class for expanded clones.

v_gene	abundance	len	d_gene	j_gene	CDR3aa	CDR3nt
TRBV12-5	once	17	TRBD1	TRBJ1-2	CASGLFPQGASGYGYTF	TGTGCTAGTGGTTTGTTCCCACAGGGGGCGAGCGGCTATGGCTACACCTTC
TRBV7-8	NA	13	NA	TRBJ1-1	CASSLGGGLEAFF	TGTGCCAGCAGCTTAGGGGGGGGACTAGAAGCTTTCTTT
TRBV5-1	NA	16	NA	TRBJ2-7	CASSPGGLAGAAEQYF	TGCGCCAGCAGCCCTGGAGGTTTAGCCGGGGCGGCCGAGCAGTACTTC
TRBV4-2	NA	13	NA	TRBJ1-1	CASSEQWDTEAFF	TGTGCCAGCAGCGAGCAGTGGGACACTGAAGCTTTCTTT
TRBV5-1	NA	15	TRBD1	TRBJ2-5	CASSLLGQGQETQYF	TGCGCCAGCAGCTTGTTGGGACAGGGTCAAGAGACCCAGTACTTC
TRBV3-1/TRBV3-2	NA	13	NA	TRBJ2-7	CASSQGSWDEQYF	TGTGCCAGCAGCCAAGGGAGTTGGGACGAGCAGTACTTC
TRBV18	NA	15	TRBD1	TRBJ1-4	CASSPGDRRDEKLFF	TGTGCCAGCTCACCAGGGGACAGGAGAGATGAAAAACTGTTTTTT
TRBV16	NA	12	NA	TRBJ2-7	CASSLLSYEQYF	TGTGCCAGCAGCCTCCTCAGCTACGAGCAGTACTTC
TRBV7-9	NA	14	NA	TRBJ2-1	CASSLALAPNEQFF	TGTGCCAGCAGCTTAGCCTTGGCACCCAATGAGCAGTTCTTC
TRBV7-2	NA	15	TRBD1	TRBJ1-6	CASSLQTGGNSPLHF	TGTGCCAGCAGTTTACAAACAGGGGGGAATTCACCCCTCCACTTT
TRBV7-8	once	15	TRBD2	TRBJ2-1	CASSPRTSLGNEQFF	TGTGCCAGCAGCCCCAGGACTAGCCTCGGGAATGAGCAGTTCTTC
TRBV15	NA	15	NA	TRBJ2-7	CATSRDLLGGGEQYF	TGTGCCACCAGCAGAGATCTATTGGGGGGAGGCGAGCAGTACTTC
TRBV23-1	NA	15	NA	TRBJ2-7	CASSQSGQPCYEQYF	TGCGCCAGCAGTCAATCTGGGCAGCCCTGCTACGAGCAGTACTTC
TRBV14	few	15	NA	TRBJ1-1	CASSQTRKGYTEAFF	TGTGCCAGCAGCCAAACCCGCAAGGGCTACACTGAAGCTTTCTTT
TRBV11-2	NA	14	NA	TRBJ1-3	CASSLGLPGNTIYF	TGTGCCAGCAGCTTGGGACTCCCTGGAAACACCATATATTTT
TRBV3-1/TRBV3-2	NA	14	NA	TRBJ1-1	CASSQGQESTEAFF	TGTGCCAGCAGCCAAGGTCAGGAGAGCACTGAAGCTTTCTTT
TRBV19	NA	18	NA	TRBJ1-1	CASSIEGSRGPWNTEAFF	TGTGCCAGTAGTATAGAGGGCAGTCGTGGTCCATGGAACACTGAAGCTTTCTTT
TRBV14	NA	16	TRBD1	TRBJ1-4	CASSQGDRGPGEKLFF	TGTGCCAGCAGCCAAGGTGACAGGGGGCCGGGTGAAAAACTGTTTTTT
TRBV5-1	NA	14	NA	TRBJ2-3	CASSLQGLPDTQYF	TGCGCCAGCAGCTTGCAGGGTTTGCCAGATACGCAGTATTTT
TRBV28	NA	14	NA	TRBJ1-2	CASISSGRAYGYTF	TGTGCCAGCATCTCATCCGGCAGGGCCTATGGCTACACCTTC
TRBV7-2	NA	14	TRBD2	TRBJ2-7	CASSFTLAGGWQYF	TGTGCCAGCAGCTTTACACTAGCGGGGGGTTGGCAGTACTTC
TRBV6-5	NA	16	TRBD1	TRBJ2-4	CASSSQGQGAKNIQYF	TGTGCCAGCAGTTCGCAGGGACAGGGGGCCAAAAACATTCAGTACTTC
TRBV27	NA	15	TRBD1	TRBJ2-3	CASSSGTVGEDTQYF	TGTGCCAGCAGTTCCGGGACAGTGGGAGAAGATACGCAGTATTTT
TRBV5-1	NA	14	NA	TRBJ2-7	CASSSGPDRHEQYF	TGCGCCAGCAGCTCCGGACCGGATCGACACGAGCAGTACTTC
TRBV5-1	NA	13	NA	TRBJ2-7	CASSPSGPYEQYF	TGCGCCAGCAGCCCCTCAGGACCCTACGAGCAGTACTTC
TRBV5-1	NA	15	TRBD1	TRBJ1-3	CASSTGQGFGNTIYF	TGCGCCAGCAGCACGGGACAGGGATTCGGAAACACCATATATTTT
TRBV29-1	once	12	TRBD1	TRBJ2-3	CSADRGTDTQYF	TGCAGCGCCGACAGGGGCACAGATACGCAGTATTTT
TRBV2	once	14	NA	TRBJ1-1	CASRIGGQNTEAFF	TGTGCCAGCAGAATTGGGGGTCAGAACACTGAAGCTTTCTTT
TRBV6-2/TRBV6-3	few	16	NA	TRBJ1-1	CASSYYPDWGNTEAFF	TGTGCCAGCAGTTACTACCCAGATTGGGGGAACACTGAAGCTTTCTTT
TRBV3-1/TRBV3-2	NA	15	NA	TRBJ2-5	CASSQDRSRGETQYF	TGTGCCAGCAGCCAAGATCGCTCCAGGGGAGAGACCCAGTACTTC
TRBV7-2	NA	15	TRBD2	TRBJ2-7	CASSSRTSGSYEQYF	TGTGCCAGCAGCTCCCGGACTAGCGGGAGCTACGAGCAGTACTTC
TRBV7-9	NA	15	TRBD2	TRBJ2-3	CASSQTSGSTDTQYF	TGTGCCAGCAGCCAGACTAGCGGTAGCACAGATACGCAGTATTTT
TRBV2	few	14	TRBD1	TRBJ2-5	CASSEMGTAETQYF	TGTGCCAGCAGTGAAATGGGGACAGCGGAGACCCAGTACTTC
TRBV6-5	NA	14	TRBD1	TRBJ1-1	CASSYRTGWSEAFF	TGTGCCAGCAGTTACAGGACAGGGTGGAGTGAAGCTTTCTTT
TRBV19	NA	15	NA	TRBJ2-2	CASSIGGTQAGELFF	TGTGCCAGTAGTATTGGGGGGACGCAGGCCGGGGAGCTGTTTTTT
TRBV12-3/TRBV12-4	NA	12	NA	TRBJ2-2	CASSPEAGELFF	TGTGCCAGCAGTCCCGAGGCCGGGGAGCTGTTTTTT
TRBV5-1	NA	14	NA	TRBJ2-7	CASSSASSSYEQYF	TGCGCCAGCAGCTCGGCAAGTAGCTCCTACGAGCAGTACTTC
TRBV2	few	15	NA	TRBJ1-6	CASTQDRPYNSPLHF	TGTGCCAGCACCCAAGACAGGCCCTATAATTCACCCCTCCACTTT
TRBV6-5	NA	13	NA	TRBJ2-2	CASRRQLVGELFF	TGTGCCAGCCGCCGCCAACTGGTCGGGGAGCTGTTTTTT
TRBV7-6	NA	16	TRBD2	TRBJ2-1	CASSFLIAGAGNEQFF	TGTGCCAGCAGCTTTTTAATAGCGGGAGCGGGTAATGAGCAGTTCTTC
TRBV5-6	NA	14	TRBD2	TRBJ2-5	CASTGTSFQETQYF	TGTGCCAGCACCGGGACTAGCTTCCAGGAGACCCAGTACTTC
TRBV18	once	15	TRBD1	TRBJ1-3	CASSEFGQGGNTIYF	TGTGCCAGCTCCGAATTCGGACAGGGTGGAAACACCATATATTTT
TRBV28	NA	13	NA	TRBJ1-2	CASSTGPNYGYTF	TGTGCCAGCAGTACGGGACCTAACTATGGCTACACCTTC
TRBV7-2	NA	15	NA	TRBJ2-1	CASSPPGSPYNEQFF	TGTGCCAGCAGCCCTCCGGGGTCCCCCTACAATGAGCAGTTCTTC
TRBV28	NA	13	NA	TRBJ1-5	CASSLTPIEPQHF	TGTGCCAGCAGCCTCACGCCGATTGAGCCCCAGCATTTT
TRBV5-1	NA	15	TRBD1	TRBJ1-2	CASSLGWDSLYGYTF	TGCGCCAGCAGCTTGGGTTGGGACAGCCTCTATGGCTACACCTTC
TRBV10-3	few	17	NA	TRBJ1-6	CAIRPGAGGSYNSPLHF	TGTGCCATCAGGCCTGGGGCAGGAGGCTCCTATAATTCACCCCTCCACTTT
TRBV30	NA	13	NA	TRBJ1-6	CAWKGSYNSPLHF	TGTGCCTGGAAAGGCAGTTATAATTCACCCCTCCACTTT
TRBV9	NA	14	NA	TRBJ2-7	CASSPMDSSYEQYF	TGTGCCAGCAGCCCCATGGACAGCTCCTACGAGCAGTACTTC